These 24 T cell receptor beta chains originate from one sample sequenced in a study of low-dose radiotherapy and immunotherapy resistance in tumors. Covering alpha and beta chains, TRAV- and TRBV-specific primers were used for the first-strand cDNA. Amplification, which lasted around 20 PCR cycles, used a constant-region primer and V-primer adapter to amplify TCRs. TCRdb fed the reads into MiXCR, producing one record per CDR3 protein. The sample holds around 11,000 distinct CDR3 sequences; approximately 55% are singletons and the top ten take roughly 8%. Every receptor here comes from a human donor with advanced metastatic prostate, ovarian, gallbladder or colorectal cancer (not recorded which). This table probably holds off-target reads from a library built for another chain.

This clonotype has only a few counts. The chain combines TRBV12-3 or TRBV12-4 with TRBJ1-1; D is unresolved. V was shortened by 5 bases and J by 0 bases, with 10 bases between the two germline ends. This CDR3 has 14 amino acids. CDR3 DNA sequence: TGTGCCAGCAGTCCCCCTCCGATGAACACTGAAGCTTTCTTT. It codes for CASSPPPMNTEAFF.

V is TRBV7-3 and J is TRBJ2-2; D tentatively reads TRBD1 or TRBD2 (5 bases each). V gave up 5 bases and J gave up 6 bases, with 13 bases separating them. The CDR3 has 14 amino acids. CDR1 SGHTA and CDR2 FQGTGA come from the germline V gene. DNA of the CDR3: TGTGCCAGCAGCCTGAACTTGGGGGCCGGGGAGCTGTTTTTT. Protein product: CASSLNLGAGELFF.

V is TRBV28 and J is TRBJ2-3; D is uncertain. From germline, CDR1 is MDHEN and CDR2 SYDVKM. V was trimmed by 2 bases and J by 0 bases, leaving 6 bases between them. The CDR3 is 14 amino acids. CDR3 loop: CASSLGVSTDTQYF. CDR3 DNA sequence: TGTGCCAGCAGTTTAGGAGTTAGCACAGATACGCAGTATTTT.

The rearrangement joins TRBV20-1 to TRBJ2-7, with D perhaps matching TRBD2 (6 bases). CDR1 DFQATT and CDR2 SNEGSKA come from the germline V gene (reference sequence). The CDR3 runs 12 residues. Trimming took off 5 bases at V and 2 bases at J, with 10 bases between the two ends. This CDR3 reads CSAGGGAYEQYF. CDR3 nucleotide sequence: TGCAGTGCTGGCGGCGGGGCCTACGAGCAGTACTTC.

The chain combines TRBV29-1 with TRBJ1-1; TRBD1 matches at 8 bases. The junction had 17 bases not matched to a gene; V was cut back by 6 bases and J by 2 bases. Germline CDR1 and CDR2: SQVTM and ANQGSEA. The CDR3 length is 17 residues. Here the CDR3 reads CSVAWTGIGNPNTEAFF. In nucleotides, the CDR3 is TGCAGCGTCGCATGGACAGGGATAGGGAATCCAAACACTGAAGCTTTCTTT.

The DNA for the CDR3 is TGTGCCAGCTCACTCGGGACAGAAGGAAACACCATATATTTT. It specifies CASSLGTEGNTIYF. The V gene is TRBV18, the J gene TRBJ1-3; TRBD1 aligns across 7 bases. Germline V gene data show CDR1 as KGHSH and CDR2 as LQKENI. Germline trimming cut 4 bases from V and 4 bases from J; bases unmatched to any gene: 4. This CDR3 is 14 amino acids long.

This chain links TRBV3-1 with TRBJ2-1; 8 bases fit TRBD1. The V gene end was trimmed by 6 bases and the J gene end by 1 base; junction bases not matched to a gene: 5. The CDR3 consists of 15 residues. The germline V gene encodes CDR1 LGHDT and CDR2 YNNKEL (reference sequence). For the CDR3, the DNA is TGTGCCAGCAGTCTGGGGACAGGATCCTACAATGAGCAGTTCTTC. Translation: CASSLGTGSYNEQFF.

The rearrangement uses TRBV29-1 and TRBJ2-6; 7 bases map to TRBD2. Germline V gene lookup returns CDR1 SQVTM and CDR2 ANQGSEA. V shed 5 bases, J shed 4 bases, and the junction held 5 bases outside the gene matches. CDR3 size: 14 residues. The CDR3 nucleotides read TGCAGCGTTCTGGGAGGGGACGGGGCCAACGTCCTGACTTTC. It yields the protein CSVLGGDGANVLTF.

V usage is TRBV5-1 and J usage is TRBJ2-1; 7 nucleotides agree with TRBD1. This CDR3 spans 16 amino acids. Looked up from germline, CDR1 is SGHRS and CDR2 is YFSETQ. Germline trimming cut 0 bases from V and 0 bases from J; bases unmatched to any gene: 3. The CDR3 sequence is CASSLVDRASYNEQFF. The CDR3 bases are TGCGCCAGCAGCTTGGTTGACAGGGCCTCCTACAATGAGCAGTTCTTC.

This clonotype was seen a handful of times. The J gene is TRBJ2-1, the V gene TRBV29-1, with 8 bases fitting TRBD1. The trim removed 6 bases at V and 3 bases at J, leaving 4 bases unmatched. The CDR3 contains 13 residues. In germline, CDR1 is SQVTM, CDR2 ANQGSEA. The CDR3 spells CSVADRGYNEQFF. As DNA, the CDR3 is TGCAGCGTCGCCGACAGGGGCTACAATGAGCAGTTCTTC.

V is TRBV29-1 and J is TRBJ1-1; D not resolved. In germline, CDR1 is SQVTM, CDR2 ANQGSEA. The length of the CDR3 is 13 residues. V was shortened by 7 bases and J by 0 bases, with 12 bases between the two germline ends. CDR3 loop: CSAHRGMNTEAFF. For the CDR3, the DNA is TGCAGCGCCCACCGGGGAATGAACACTGAAGCTTTCTTT.

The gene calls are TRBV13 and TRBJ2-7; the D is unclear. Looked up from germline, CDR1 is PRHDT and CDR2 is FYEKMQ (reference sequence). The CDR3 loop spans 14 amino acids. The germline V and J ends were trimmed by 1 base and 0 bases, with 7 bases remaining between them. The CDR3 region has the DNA TGTGCCAGCAGCTTAGAGGCAGACTCCTACGAGCAGTACTTC. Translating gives CASSLEADSYEQYF.

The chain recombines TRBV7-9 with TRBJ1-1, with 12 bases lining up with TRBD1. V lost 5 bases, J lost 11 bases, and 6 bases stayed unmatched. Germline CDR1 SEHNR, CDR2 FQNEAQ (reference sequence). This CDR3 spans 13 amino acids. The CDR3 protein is CASSPGTGGAAFF. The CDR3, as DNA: TGTGCCAGCAGCCCGGGGACAGGGGGCGCGGCTTTCTTT.

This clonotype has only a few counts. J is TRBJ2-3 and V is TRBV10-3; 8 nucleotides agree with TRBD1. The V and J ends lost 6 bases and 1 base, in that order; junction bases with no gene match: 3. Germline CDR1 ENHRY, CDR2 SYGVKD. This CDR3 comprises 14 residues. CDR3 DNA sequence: TGTGCCATCAGCGACAGGGGTGGCACAGATACGCAGTATTTT. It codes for CAISDRGGTDTQYF.

CDR3 in DNA: TGCAGTGCTATTAGCGGGAGCGCCTACAATGAGCAGTTCTTC. Its protein product is CSAISGSAYNEQFF. The V and J genes are TRBV20-1 and TRBJ2-1; 9 bases map to TRBD2. Per the germline V gene, CDR1 is DFQATT and CDR2 is SNEGSKA (reference sequence). The length of the CDR3 is 14 residues. The J segment lost 2 bases and the V segment lost 4 bases, leaving 3 bases of the junction unmatched.

CDR3 nucleotide sequence: TGTGCCACCAACCGCGGGGGGTCCACTGAAGCTTTCTTT. Its translation is CATNRGGSTEAFF. The rearrangement joins TRBV28 to TRBJ1-1; D may be TRBD1 (5 bases). V lost 10 bases, J lost 4 bases, and 16 bases lay in between. The CDR3 is made up of 13 amino acids. From germline, CDR1 is MDHEN and CDR2 SYDVKM.

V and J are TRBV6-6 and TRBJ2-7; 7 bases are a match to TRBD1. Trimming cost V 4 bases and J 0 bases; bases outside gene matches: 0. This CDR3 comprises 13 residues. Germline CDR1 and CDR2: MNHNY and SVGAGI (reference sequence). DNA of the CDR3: TGTGCCAGCAGTTGGGACAGCTCCTACGAGCAGTACTTC. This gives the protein CASSWDSSYEQYF.

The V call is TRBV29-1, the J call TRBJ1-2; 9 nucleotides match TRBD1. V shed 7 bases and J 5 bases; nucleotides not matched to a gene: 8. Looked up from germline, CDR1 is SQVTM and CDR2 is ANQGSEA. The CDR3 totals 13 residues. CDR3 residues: CSAAGTGFYGYTF. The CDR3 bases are TGCAGCGCGGCCGGGACAGGGTTTTATGGCTACACCTTC.

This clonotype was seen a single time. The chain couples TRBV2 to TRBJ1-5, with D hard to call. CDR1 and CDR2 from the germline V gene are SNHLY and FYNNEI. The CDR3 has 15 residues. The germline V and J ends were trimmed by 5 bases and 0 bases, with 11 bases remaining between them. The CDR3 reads CASSRNLVSNQPQHF. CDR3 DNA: TGTGCCAGCAGTCGGAATCTAGTTAGCAATCAGCCCCAGCATTTT.

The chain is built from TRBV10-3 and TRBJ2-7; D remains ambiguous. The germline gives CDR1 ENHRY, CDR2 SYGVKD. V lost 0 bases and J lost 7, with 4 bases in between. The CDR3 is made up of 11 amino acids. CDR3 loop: CAISESWEQYF. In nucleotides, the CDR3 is TGTGCCATCAGTGAGTCCTGGGAGCAGTACTTC.

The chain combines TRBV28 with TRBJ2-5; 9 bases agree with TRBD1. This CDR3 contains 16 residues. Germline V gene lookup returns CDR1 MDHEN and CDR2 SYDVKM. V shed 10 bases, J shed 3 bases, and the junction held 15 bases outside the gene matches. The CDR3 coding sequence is TGTGCCATCGCCCGATGGACAGGGGAAGGTGAAGAGACCCAGTACTTC. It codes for CAIARWTGEGEETQYF.

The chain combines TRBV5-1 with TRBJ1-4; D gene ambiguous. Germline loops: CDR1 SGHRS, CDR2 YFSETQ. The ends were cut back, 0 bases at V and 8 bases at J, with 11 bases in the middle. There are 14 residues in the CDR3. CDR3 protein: CASSLGGLGEKLFF. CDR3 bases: TGCGCCAGCAGCTTGGGCGGGTTAGGCGAAAAACTGTTTTTT.

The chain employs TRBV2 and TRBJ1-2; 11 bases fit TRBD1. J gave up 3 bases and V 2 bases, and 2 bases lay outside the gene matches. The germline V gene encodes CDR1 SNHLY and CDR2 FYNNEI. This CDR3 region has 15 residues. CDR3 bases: TGTGCCAGCAGTGAATGGGGACAGGGGGACTATGGCTACACCTTC. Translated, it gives CASSEWGQGDYGYTF.

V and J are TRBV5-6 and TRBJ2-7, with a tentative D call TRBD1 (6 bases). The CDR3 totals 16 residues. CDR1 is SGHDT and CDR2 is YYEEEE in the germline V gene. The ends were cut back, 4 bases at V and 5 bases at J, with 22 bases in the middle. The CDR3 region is CASSQYSGHLAHEQYF. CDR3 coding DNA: TGTGCCAGCAGCCAATACTCGGGACACCTAGCCCACGAGCAGTACTTC.